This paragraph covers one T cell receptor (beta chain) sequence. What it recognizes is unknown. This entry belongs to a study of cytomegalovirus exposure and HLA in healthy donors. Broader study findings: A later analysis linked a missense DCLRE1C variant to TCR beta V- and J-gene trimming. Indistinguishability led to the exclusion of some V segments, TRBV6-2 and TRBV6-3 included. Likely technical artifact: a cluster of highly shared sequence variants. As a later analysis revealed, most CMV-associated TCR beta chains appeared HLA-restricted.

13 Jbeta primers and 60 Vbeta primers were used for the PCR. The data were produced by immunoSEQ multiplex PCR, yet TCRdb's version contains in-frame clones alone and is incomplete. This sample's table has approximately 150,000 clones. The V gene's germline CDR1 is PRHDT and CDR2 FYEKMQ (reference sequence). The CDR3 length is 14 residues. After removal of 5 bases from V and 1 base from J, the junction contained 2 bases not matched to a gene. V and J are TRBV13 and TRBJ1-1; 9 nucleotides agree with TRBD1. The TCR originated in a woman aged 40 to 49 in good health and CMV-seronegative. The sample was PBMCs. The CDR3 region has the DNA TGTGCCAGCAGCCGGGACAGGGAGAACACTGAAGCTTTCTTT. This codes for CASSRDRENTEAFF.